The clone carrying this T cell receptor (beta chain) has a handful of counts. Its antigen is not known. Sample time point: late sampling 161 to 241 days after vaccination in a few convalescent patients. The sample's treatment: approximately 11-day PBMC culture with coronavirus spike peptide pools or control peptides (ViraFEST assay). V dropped 3 bases and J dropped 1 base, with 14 bases sitting between them. The V gene's germline CDR1 is WNHNN and CDR2 SYGVQD (reference sequence). CDR3 size: 16 residues. The record originates from a study of vaccination and CD4 T cells after COVID-19. With the Oncomine TCR Beta short-read assay, DNA from cultured CD4+ T cells was sequenced. MiXCR was run by TCRdb on the PCR reads, yielding one entry per CDR3 protein. Of 20,000 to 30,000 distinct CDR3 sequences in the sample, 28% are singletons; the top ten hold roughly 7.2%.

V gene TRBV10-1 combines with J gene TRBJ2-3; D may be TRBD1 or TRBD2 (5 bases each). This TCR was recovered from a human donor who had recovered from COVID-19. The sample here was CD4+ T cells from blood, cultured in vitro, taken about 7 months after SARS-CoV-2 vaccination. This CDR3 is CASSDWGSARTDTQYF. For the CDR3, the DNA is TGCGCCAGCAGTGATTGGGGGTCCGCTCGCACAGATACGCAGTATTTT.